This TCR beta chain was identified during a study of early T cells in non-severe SARS-CoV-2 infection (TCRdb year 2021). About the study as a whole: Bulk RNA from unsorted whole blood was used for TCR sequencing, so alpha and beta chains could not be paired.

Study-wide findings and limitations: Matching against VDJdb was skewed toward anti-spike CD8 responses, likely underestimated virus-specific expansions, and missed private and CD4 specificities.

This clonotype was seen only a few times. It has no known antigen specificity. No base qualities exist here, and no much larger clone lies one base off it. Libraries were prepared through 5' RACE. Data came from a NextSeq 500. The TCR library protocol attached unique molecular identifiers to individual cDNA molecules to correct for sequencing error and PCR bias. Both TCR alpha and beta chains were sequenced, and tight co-correlation was observed between alpha and beta sequence abundances in each sample. In the authors' own workflow: V gene, J gene and CDR3 annotation of TCR sequences was performed with Decombinator V4. Expanded TCRs were defined as changing significantly between any two time points under a Poisson model with p below 0.0001. Abundances of TCRs were expressed as counts per million after normalisation to the total number of TCRs sequenced in each sample. MAIT TCRs were defined by TRAV1-2 paired with TRAJ12, TRAJ20 or TRAJ33, and iNKT TCRs by TRAV10 paired with TRAJ18. VDJdb, accessed 1 November 2021, was searched for CMV, EBV and SARS-CoV-2 annotated TCRs, excluding TCRs annotated for multiple antigens. TCRdb passed the public sequencing reads through fastp at Q25 and MiXCR, retaining productive beta sequences. Each entry is one CDR3 protein sequence, shown with its most common DNA and genes. The V and J calls and clone size are TCRdb's, not the authors'. The sample has fewer than 60,000 distinct CDR3 sequences on record, about 9.1% of them singletons. Jointly, the top ten make up 4% to 4.5% of the sample.

The study was a case-control design nested within a healthcare worker cohort in London, UK, with weekly nasopharyngeal swab PCR tests and blood sampling. Healthcare workers were enrolled in the week of the UK lockdown, from 23 to 31 March 2020, and were followed every week for up to roughly 15 weeks. In the germline V gene, CDR1 corresponds to SGHDN and CDR2 to FVKESK. Spanning cysteine to phenylalanine, the CDR3 consists of 13 amino acids. Just the 39-base CDR3 DNA is kept, in frame starting at base 1. V sheds 6 bases and J sheds 3 bases, leaving 11 bases between their ends. The V gene is TRBV14 and the J gene is TRBJ1-1; the D gene is not confidently resolved. The origin of this receptor is an adult who was a healthcare worker with PCR-confirmed SARS-CoV-2 infection or an uninfected control (not recorded which). The sequencing sample was made of whole blood. The CDR3 reads CASRRSLDTEAFF. The nucleotide sequence reads TGTGCCAGCAGACGCTCTTTGGACACTGAAGCTTTCTTT.